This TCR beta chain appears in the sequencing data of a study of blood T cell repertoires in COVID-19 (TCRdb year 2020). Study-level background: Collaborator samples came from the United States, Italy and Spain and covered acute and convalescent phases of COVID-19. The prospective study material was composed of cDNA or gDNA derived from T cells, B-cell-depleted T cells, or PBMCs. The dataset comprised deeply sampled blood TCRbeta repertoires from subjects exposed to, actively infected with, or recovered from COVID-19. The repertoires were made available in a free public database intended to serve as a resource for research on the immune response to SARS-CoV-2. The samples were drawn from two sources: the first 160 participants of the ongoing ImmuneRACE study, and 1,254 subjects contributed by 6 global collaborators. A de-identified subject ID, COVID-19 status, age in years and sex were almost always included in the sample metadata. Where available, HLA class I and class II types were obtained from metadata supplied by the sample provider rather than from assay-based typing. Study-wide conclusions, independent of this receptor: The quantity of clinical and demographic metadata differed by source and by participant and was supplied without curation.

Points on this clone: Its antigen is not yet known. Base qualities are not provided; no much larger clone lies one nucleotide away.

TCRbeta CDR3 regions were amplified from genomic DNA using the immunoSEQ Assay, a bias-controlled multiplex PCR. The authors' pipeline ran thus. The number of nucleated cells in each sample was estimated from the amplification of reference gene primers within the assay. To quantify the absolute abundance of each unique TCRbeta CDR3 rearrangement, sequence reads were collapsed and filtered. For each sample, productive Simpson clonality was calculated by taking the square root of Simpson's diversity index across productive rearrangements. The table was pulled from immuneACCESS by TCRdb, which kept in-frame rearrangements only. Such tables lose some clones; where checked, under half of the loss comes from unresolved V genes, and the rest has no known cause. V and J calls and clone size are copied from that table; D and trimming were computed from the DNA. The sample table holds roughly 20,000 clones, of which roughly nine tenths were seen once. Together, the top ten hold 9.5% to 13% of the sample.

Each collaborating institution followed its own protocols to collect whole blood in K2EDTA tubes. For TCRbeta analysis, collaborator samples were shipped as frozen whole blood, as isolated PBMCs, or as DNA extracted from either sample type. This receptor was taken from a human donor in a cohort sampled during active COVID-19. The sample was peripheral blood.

The CDR3 protein sequence reads: CASSPHREPETQYF. Read as DNA, the sequence is TGTGCCAGTAGCCCACACAGGGAACCGGAGACCCAGTACTTC. Rearrangement joined TRBV19 to TRBJ2-5; 6 matching bases give a weak D call of TRBD1. Deletion took 6 bases off V and 5 bases off J, with a span of 16 bases between the germline ends. From the germline V gene (reference sequence), CDR1 is LNHDA and CDR2 is SQIVND. The CDR3 covers 14 residues, taking in both the cysteine and the phenylalanine. Only CDR3 DNA is held: 42 bases, read in frame from base 1.